This passage covers 13 T cell receptor beta chains from one sample sequenced in a study of blood T cell repertoires in COVID-19. This table comes from immunoSEQ multiplex PCR, and its TCRdb copy is limited to in-frame clones, with some not included. The sample has about 180,000 clones; approximately 86% are singletons. The sample taken for sequencing was peripheral blood. The source of these receptors is a man in his forties or fifties with active or convalescent COVID-19.

The CDR3, as DNA: TGCAGCGTCAACCCAGGGGTGGCATGGGACACTGAAGCTTTCTTT. As protein: CSVNPGVAWDTEAFF. The J gene is TRBJ1-1, the V gene TRBV29-1; D perhaps matches TRBD1 (6 bases). Trimming removed 6 bases at V and 3 bases at J, with 20 bases between. Germline-derived CDR1 and CDR2 are SQVTM and ANQGSEA. This CDR3 contains 15 residues.

This chain joins TRBV28 and TRBJ1-2; TRBD1 is a possible D gene (6 bases). The CDR3 covers 12 residues. The V and J ends lost 6 bases and 4 bases respectively, with 9 bases between them. Germline CDR1 MDHEN, CDR2 SYDVKM. The CDR3 nucleotides read TGTGCCAGCAGGGACAGTCTCTATGGCTACACCTTC. This sequence encodes CASRDSLYGYTF.

This clone occurred a few times. J is TRBJ1-1 and V is TRBV19; D is perhaps TRBD1 (5 bases). V lost 3 bases, J lost 3 bases, and 11 bases lay in between. This CDR3 is built from 14 residues. Germline CDR1 LNHDA, CDR2 SQIVND (reference sequence). CDR3 sequence (DNA): TGTGCCAGTAGTATGGTGGGGGGGGACACTGAAGCTTTCTTT. Translating gives CASSMVGGDTEAFF.

V gene TRBV2 combines with J gene TRBJ1-2; TRBD1 aligns across 9 bases. The CDR3 consists of 15 residues. Unmatched junction bases numbered 9, after V lost 5 bases and J lost 5 bases. From germline, CDR1 is SNHLY and CDR2 FYNNEI. The DNA for the CDR3 is TGTGCCAGCAGTAGCCCGGGACAGGGTGGGTATGGCTACACCTTC. Translated: CASSSPGQGGYGYTF.

This clone was counted a single time. The chain combines TRBV27 with TRBJ1-4, with 7 bases fitting TRBD1. The ends lost 4 bases at V and 8 bases at J; junction bases unmatched: 7. The V gene's germline CDR1 is MNHEY and CDR2 SMNVEV (reference sequence). The CDR3 loop spans 14 amino acids. The CDR3, as DNA: TGTGCCAGCAGTTCCGAGGGGGCGGAGGAAAAACTGTTTTTT. Amino acid sequence: CASSSEGAEEKLFF.

The CDR3 reads CASSWGSTVNEPQHF. CDR3 bases: TGTGCCAGCAGTTGGGGTTCGACAGTCAATGAACCCCAGCATTTT. The rearrangement links TRBV6-6 to TRBJ1-5, with D possibly matching TRBD1 (5 bases). V lost 4 bases and J 10 bases, leaving 20 bases between the germline ends. The CDR3 consists of 15 residues. Germline V gene lookup returns CDR1 MNHNY and CDR2 SVGAGI (reference sequence).

The chain combines TRBV5-1 with TRBJ1-3; weak D call: TRBD1 (5 bases). Germline V gene data show CDR1 as SGHRS and CDR2 as YFSETQ. The CDR3 loop spans 15 amino acids. Trimming cost V 4 bases and J 8 bases, with 19 bases left between them. The CDR3 region is CASSPDTTASDTIYF. CDR3 DNA sequence: TGCGCCAGCAGCCCGGACACAACCGCGAGTGACACCATATATTTT.

The sample holds one count of this clone. The chain carries TRBV27 and TRBJ2-7, with TRBD1 as a possible D gene (6 bases). The CDR3 contains 15 residues. Germline V gene lookup returns CDR1 MNHEY and CDR2 SMNVEV (reference sequence). Trimming removed 6 bases at V and 0 bases at J, with 15 bases between. The CDR3 nucleotides read TGTGCCAGCAGCCCCCTGGCAGGGGTCTCCTACGAGCAGTACTTC. Amino acid sequence: CASSPLAGVSYEQYF.

The chain uses TRBV5-4 and TRBJ2-7; tentatively, D is TRBD2 (5 bases). The CDR3 contains 15 residues. V was pared by 0 bases and J by 5 bases, with 15 bases between. Germline assignment: CDR1 SGHNT and CDR2 YYREEE (reference sequence). CDR3: CASSLGGRGIDEQYF. CDR3 coding DNA: TGTGCCAGCAGCTTGGGGGGTCGGGGAATCGACGAGCAGTACTTC.

This clone was counted once. The V gene is TRBV5-4, the J gene TRBJ1-2; D unclear. CDR3 length: 13 residues. Germline V gives CDR1 SGHNT, CDR2 YYREEE (reference sequence). The V gene lost 0 bases and the J gene lost 7 bases, with 10 bases spanning the gap. Here the CDR3 DNA reads TGTGCCAGCAGCTTGGAGCCGATCCGTGGCTACACCTTC. Residues: CASSLEPIRGYTF.

The chain recombines TRBV9 with TRBJ2-6; TRBD1 aligns across 11 bases. Germline CDR1 SGDLS, CDR2 YYNGEE. The CDR3 has 17 residues. V was pared by 2 bases and J by 2 bases, with 3 bases of the junction left unmatched. Here the CDR3 DNA reads TGTGCCAGCAGCGTCGGACAGGGGGCGGCTGGGGCCAACGTCCTGACTTTC. This encodes CASSVGQGAAGANVLTF.

This clone was detected once. The gene calls are TRBV6-2 or TRBV6-3 and TRBJ1-2; D ambiguous. Germline loops: CDR1 MNHEY, CDR2 SVGEGT. This CDR3 comprises 13 residues. V was clipped by 6 bases and J by 8 bases, with 16 bases between them. The CDR3 DNA is TGTGCCAGCAGCGCCGGGTCTGTACGGGGCTACACCTTC. It yields the protein CASSAGSVRGYTF.

This clone was detected a few times. V gene TRBV19 combines with J gene TRBJ1-6; tentative D call: TRBD1 (5 bases). The CDR3 sequence is 14 residues long. Germline V gene lookup returns CDR1 LNHDA and CDR2 SQIVND (reference sequence). Trimming removed 5 bases from V and 9 bases from J, with 14 bases in between. The CDR3 protein is CASSPGTGGSPLHF. Written as DNA, the CDR3 is TGTGCCAGTAGTCCCGGAACCGGGGGTTCACCCCTCCACTTT. The variable domain in full, with the rest retrieved from reference TRBV19 and TRBJ1-6, is DGGITQSPKYLFRKEGQNVTLSCEQNLNHDAMYWYRQDPGQGLRLIYYSQIVNDFQKGDIAEGYSVSREKKESFPLTVTSAQKNPTAFYLCASSPGTGGSPLHFGNGTRLTVT.